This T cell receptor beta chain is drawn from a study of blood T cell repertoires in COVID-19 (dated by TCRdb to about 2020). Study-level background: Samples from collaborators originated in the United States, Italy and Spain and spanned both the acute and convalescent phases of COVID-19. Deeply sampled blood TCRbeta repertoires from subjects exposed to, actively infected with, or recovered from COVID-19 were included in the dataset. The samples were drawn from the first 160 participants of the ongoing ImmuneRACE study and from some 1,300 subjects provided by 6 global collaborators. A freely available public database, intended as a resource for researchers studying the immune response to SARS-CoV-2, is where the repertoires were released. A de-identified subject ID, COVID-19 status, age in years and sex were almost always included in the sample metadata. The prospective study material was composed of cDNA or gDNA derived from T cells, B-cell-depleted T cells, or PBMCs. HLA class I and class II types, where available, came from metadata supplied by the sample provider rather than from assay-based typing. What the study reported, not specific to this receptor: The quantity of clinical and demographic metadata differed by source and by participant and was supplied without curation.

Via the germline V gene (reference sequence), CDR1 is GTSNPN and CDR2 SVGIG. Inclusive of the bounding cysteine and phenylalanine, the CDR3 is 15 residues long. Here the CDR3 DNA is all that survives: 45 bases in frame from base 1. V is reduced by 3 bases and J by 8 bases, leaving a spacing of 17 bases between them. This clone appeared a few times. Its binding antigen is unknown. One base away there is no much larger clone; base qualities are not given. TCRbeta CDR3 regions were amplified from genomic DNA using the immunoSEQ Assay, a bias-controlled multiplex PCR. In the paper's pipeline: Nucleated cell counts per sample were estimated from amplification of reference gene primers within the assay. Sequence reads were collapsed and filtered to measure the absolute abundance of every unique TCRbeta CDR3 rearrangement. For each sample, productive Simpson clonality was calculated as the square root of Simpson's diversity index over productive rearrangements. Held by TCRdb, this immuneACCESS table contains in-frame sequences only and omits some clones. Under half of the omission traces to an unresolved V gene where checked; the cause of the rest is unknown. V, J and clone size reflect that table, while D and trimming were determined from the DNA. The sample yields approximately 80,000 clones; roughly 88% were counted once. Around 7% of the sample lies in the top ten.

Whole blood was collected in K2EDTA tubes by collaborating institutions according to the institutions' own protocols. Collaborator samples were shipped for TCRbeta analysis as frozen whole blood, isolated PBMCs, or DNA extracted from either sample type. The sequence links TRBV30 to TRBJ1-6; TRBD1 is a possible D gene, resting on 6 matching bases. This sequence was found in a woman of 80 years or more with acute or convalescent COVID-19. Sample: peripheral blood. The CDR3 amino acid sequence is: CAWSSAGGHYSPLHF. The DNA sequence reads TGTGCCTGGAGCTCGGCGGGGGGCCATTATTCACCCCTCCACTTT.